One TCR beta chain is described in this entry. This clone was picked up one time. The clone's antigen remains unknown. It has no much larger one-base neighbor in the sample; base qualities were not kept. This entry belongs to a study of blood T cell repertoires in COVID-19 (dated by TCRdb to 2018 to 2020). General notes on the study: The collaborator samples originated in the United States, Italy and Spain and spanned the acute and convalescent phases of COVID-19. The material from the prospective study consisted of cDNA or gDNA derived from T cells, B-cell-depleted T cells, or PBMCs. The dataset comprised deeply sampled blood TCRbeta repertoires from subjects exposed to, actively infected with, or recovered from COVID-19. A freely available public database, intended as a resource for researchers studying the immune response to SARS-CoV-2, is where the repertoires were released. The samples were drawn from two sources: the first 160 participants of the ongoing ImmuneRACE study, and 1,254 subjects contributed by 6 global collaborators. A de-identified subject ID, COVID-19 status, age in years and sex were almost always included in the sample metadata. Where available, HLA class I and class II types were taken from metadata supplied by the sample provider and were not determined by assay-based typing. The paper as a whole reports these results and caveats: Clinical and demographic metadata were provided uncurated, with the amount varying by source and participant.

Collaborating institutions collected whole blood in K2EDTA tubes following their own protocols. For TCRbeta analysis, collaborator samples were shipped as frozen whole blood, as isolated PBMCs, or as DNA extracted from either sample type. TCRbeta CDR3 regions were amplified from genomic DNA using the immunoSEQ Assay, a bias-controlled multiplex PCR. Under the source paper's analysis protocol: The number of nucleated cells in each sample was estimated from the amplification of reference gene primers within the assay. Sequence reads were collapsed and filtered to measure the absolute abundance of every unique TCRbeta CDR3 rearrangement. For each sample, productive Simpson clonality was calculated as the square root of Simpson's diversity index across productive rearrangements. The source is immuneACCESS, and TCRdb retained only in-frame sequences with V and J called. Part of the clones is not carried over; for the studies checked, unresolved V genes explain less than half of this, and the remainder is unexplained. Clone size and V and J calls were adopted from that table, with D and trimming inferred from the DNA. The sample table contains more than 200,000 clones; only one count was recorded for 70% to 90% of them. Of the sample, under 1.5% falls within the top ten clones.

The sequence was obtained from a man older than 75 with acute or convalescent COVID-19. Sequencing was done on a sample of peripheral blood.

The CDR3 region reads CATTFGDRGYGYTF. In nucleotides, the sequence is TGCGCCACCACCTTTGGGGATAGGGGCTATGGCTACACCTTC. The rearrangement joined TRBV5-1 to TRBJ1-2; possibly the D gene is TRBD1, per 5 matching bases. The CDR3, cysteine through phenylalanine, is 14 amino acids long. Kept here is only the CDR3 DNA, which spans 42 bases and is read in frame from base 1. Trimming at the junction amounts to 9 bases on V and 4 bases on J, and the germline ends lie 19 bases apart. The germline V gene sets CDR1 to SGHRS and CDR2 to YFSETQ.